This T cell receptor beta chain was identified during a study of shared clonotypes between healthy human individuals. Study observations and caveats: Memory subsets had estimated richness that was generally smaller than that of naive subsets.

Naive CD8 cells comprised CD45RO-negative, CCR7-positively selected cells, excluding terminally differentiated effector memory CD45RA+ cells. Sorted-subset replicate PCRs used around 0.2 ug DNA, approximately 27,000 T cell genomes. The table came from immunoSEQ multiplex PCR; TCRdb's copy has only in-frame clones and leaves some out. The table lists around 600,000 clones, roughly 96% of them singletons, with about 0.11% in the top ten. Details on this clone: Antigen specificity is unknown.

Material for sequencing was naive CD8+ T cells sorted from blood. The TCR comes from a woman in her 30s in good health.

CDR3 in amino acids: CASSSRRISDKAYEQYF. The CDR3 bases are TGTGCCAGCAGTTCCCGAAGGATTAGCGATAAAGCCTACGAGCAGTACTTC. The V gene is TRBV28, the J gene TRBJ2-7; maybe TRBD2 (5 bases). The CDR3 runs 17 residues. Per germline, CDR1 MDHEN and CDR2 SYDVKM. Trimming cost V 4 bases and J 2 bases, with 21 bases left between them.